The 5 T cell receptor beta chains below come from one sample, sequenced in a study of shared clonotypes between healthy human individuals. Method: immunoSEQ multiplex PCR; TCRdb's copy keeps in-frame clones and lacks some. The data hold 500,000 to 650,000 clones, with roughly 72% observed a single time. Sequences were obtained from PBMCs. Receptor source: a woman between 40 and 55 years old in good health. Some clones in this sample may be carry-over from other donors' samples.

The genes are TRBV7-2 and TRBJ2-5, with D maybe TRBD2 (7 bases). V was trimmed by 5 bases and J by 11 bases, leaving 21 bases between them. The CDR3 covers 14 residues. In germline, CDR1 is SGHTA, CDR2 FQGNSA. In DNA form, the CDR3 reads TGTGCCAGCAGCCCCGGCGGGGGCCCCTTAGAGCAGTACTTC. It yields the protein CASSPGGGPLEQYF.

CDR3 DNA sequence: TGTGCCAGCAGAGGAGACGAAGGCGGTAATTCACCCCTCCACTTT. Residues: CASRGDEGGNSPLHF. The chain couples TRBV2 to TRBJ1-6; no reliable D call. Germline CDR1 reads SNHLY; CDR2 reads FYNNEI. The CDR3 spans 15 residues. V gave up 6 bases and J gave up 6 bases, with 15 bases separating them.

With respect to this clone: One base separates it from a far larger clone, so it is likely a read error. Within the sample, other DNA sequences also encode this same CDR3. The chain employs TRBV30 and TRBJ2-1; D unresolved. V was clipped by 1 base and J by 9 bases, with 10 bases between them. Germline V gives CDR1 GTSNPN, CDR2 SVGIG (reference sequence). This CDR3 has 12 residues. The CDR3 region is CAWSGPPGEQFF. In nucleotides, the CDR3 is TGTGCCTGGAGTGGACCTCCGGGTGAGCAGTTCTTC.

The chain uses TRBV5-1 and TRBJ1-2, with a tentative D call TRBD1 (6 bases). Germline V lookup: CDR1 SGHRS, CDR2 YFSETQ. V was pared by 3 bases and J by 5 bases, with 20 bases between. There are 16 residues in the CDR3. Here the CDR3 reads CASSYSGGEGRYGYTF. DNA for the CDR3: TGCGCCAGCAGCTATTCTGGGGGCGAAGGAAGGTATGGCTACACCTTC.

This clone appeared a single time. The chain couples TRBV6-1 to TRBJ2-5, with 14 nucleotides matching TRBD2. Trimming took 4 bases from V and 0 from J; bases not matched to a gene: 7. The germline V gene has CDR1 MNHNS and CDR2 SASEGT. This CDR3 has 18 residues. The CDR3 sequence is CASSGNRGLAGDQETQYF. Written as DNA, the CDR3 is TGTGCCAGCAGTGGAAACCGGGGACTAGCGGGAGACCAAGAGACCCAGTACTTC.